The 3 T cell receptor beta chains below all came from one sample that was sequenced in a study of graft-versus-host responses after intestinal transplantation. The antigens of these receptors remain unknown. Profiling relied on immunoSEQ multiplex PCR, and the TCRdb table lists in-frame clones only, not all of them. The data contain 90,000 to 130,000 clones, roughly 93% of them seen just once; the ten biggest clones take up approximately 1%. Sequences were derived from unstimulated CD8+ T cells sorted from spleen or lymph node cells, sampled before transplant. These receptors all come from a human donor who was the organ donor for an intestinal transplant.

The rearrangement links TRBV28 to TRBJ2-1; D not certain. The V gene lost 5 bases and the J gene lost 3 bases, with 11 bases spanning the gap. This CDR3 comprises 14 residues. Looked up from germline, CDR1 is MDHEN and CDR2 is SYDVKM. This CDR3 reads CASSPRTYYNEQFF. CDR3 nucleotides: TGTGCCAGCAGTCCCCGGACCTACTACAATGAGCAGTTCTTC. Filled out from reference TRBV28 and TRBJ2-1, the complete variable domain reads DVKVTQSSRYLVKRTGEKVFLECVQDMDHENMFWYRQDPGLGLRLIYFSYDVKMKEKGDIPEGYSVSREKKERFSLILESASTNQTSMYLCASSPRTYYNEQFFGPGTRLTVL.

CDR3: CASSPPGQDEAFF. The DNA of the CDR3 is TGTGCCAGTAGTCCCCCGGGACAGGATGAAGCTTTCTTT. The chain is built from TRBV19 and TRBJ1-1, with 8 positions matching TRBD1. This CDR3 contains 13 residues. Trimming at V came to 5 bases and at J to 7 bases, leaving 6 bases not matched to a gene. Germline V lookup: CDR1 LNHDA, CDR2 SQIVND (reference sequence).

The DNA of the CDR3 is TGTGCCAGCAGCTTAGTGAAAACCGGGACTAGCCTAGATACGCAGTATTTT. It codes for CASSLVKTGTSLDTQYF. The gene calls are TRBV7-6 and TRBJ2-3, with 9 bases identical to TRBD2. J was trimmed by 5 bases and V by 1 base; bases with no gene match: 10. The CDR3 totals 17 residues. Germline CDR1 reads SGHVS; CDR2 reads FNYEAQ.